This is a list of T cell receptor beta chains from one sample in a study of vaccination and CD4 T cells after COVID-19. TCRdb processed the PCR reads anew with MiXCR; each CDR3 protein has one entry. The sample records about 14,000 distinct CDR3 sequences, roughly a third being singletons. Their antigens are not known. The starting material was CD4+ T cells from blood, cultured in vitro, obtained after SARS-CoV-2 vaccination. The receptors were gathered from a human donor who had recovered from COVID-19. The CDR3 runs from the conserved cysteine through the conserved F or W. D genes are given only for firm matches. Size values are once, few and many counts, or a class for expanded clones, and some rows have none.

v_call: TRBV10-3; d_call: .; clone_size: .; j_call: TRBJ1-1; cdr3_aa: CAISVGLTNTEAFF; cdr3_nt: TGTGCCATCAGTGTTGGCCTAACGAACACTGAAGCTTTCTTT
v_call: TRBV7-9; d_call: .; clone_size: .; j_call: TRBJ1-4; cdr3_aa: CASSFALSEKLFF; cdr3_nt: TGTGCCAGCAGCTTTGCTTTAAGTGAAAAACTGTTTTTT
v_call: TRBV6-1; d_call: TRBD1; clone_size: .; j_call: TRBJ1-5; cdr3_aa: CASSPNGQGWDQPQHF; cdr3_nt: TGTGCCAGCAGTCCCAACGGACAGGGCTGGGATCAGCCCCAGCATTTT
v_call: TRBV27; d_call: TRBD1; clone_size: few; j_call: TRBJ2-3; cdr3_aa: CASSGPDRGGTDTQYF; cdr3_nt: TGTGCCAGCTCAGGCCCGGACAGGGGGGGGACAGATACGCAGTATTTT
v_call: TRBV24-1; d_call: .; clone_size: .; j_call: TRBJ2-2; cdr3_aa: CATSVTGTTNTGELFF; cdr3_nt: TGTGCCACCAGTGTTACCGGGACAACGAACACCGGGGAGCTGTTTTTT
v_call: TRBV2; d_call: .; clone_size: .; j_call: TRBJ2-1; cdr3_aa: CASSDRPNYNEQFF; cdr3_nt: TGTGCCAGCAGTGATAGGCCTAATTACAATGAGCAGTTCTTC
v_call: TRBV19; d_call: .; clone_size: few; j_call: TRBJ2-3; cdr3_aa: CASRGGRTLTQYF; cdr3_nt: TGTGCCAGTAGGGGTGGACGCACACTTACGCAGTATTTT
v_call: TRBV10-1; d_call: TRBD2; clone_size: .; j_call: TRBJ2-1; cdr3_aa: CASSESFYWTSQFF; cdr3_nt: TGCGCCAGCAGTGAGTCCTTTTATTGGACTAGTCAGTTCTTC
v_call: TRBV6-1; d_call: TRBD1; clone_size: few; j_call: TRBJ1-2; cdr3_aa: CASSPARGHGYTF; cdr3_nt: TGTGCCAGCAGTCCCGCCAGGGGGCATGGCTACACCTTC
v_call: TRBV20-1; d_call: TRBD1; clone_size: .; j_call: TRBJ2-4; cdr3_aa: CSRLQGTKNIQYF; cdr3_nt: TGCAGTAGATTACAGGGGACCAAAAACATTCAGTACTTC
v_call: TRBV27; d_call: .; clone_size: few; j_call: TRBJ2-5; cdr3_aa: CASSSRDETQYF; cdr3_nt: TGTGCCAGCAGTTCCCGGGACGAGACCCAGTACTTC
v_call: TRBV2; d_call: .; clone_size: .; j_call: TRBJ1-5; cdr3_aa: CASSPRVANQPQHF; cdr3_nt: TGTGCCAGCAGTCCGAGGGTAGCCAATCAGCCCCAGCATTTT